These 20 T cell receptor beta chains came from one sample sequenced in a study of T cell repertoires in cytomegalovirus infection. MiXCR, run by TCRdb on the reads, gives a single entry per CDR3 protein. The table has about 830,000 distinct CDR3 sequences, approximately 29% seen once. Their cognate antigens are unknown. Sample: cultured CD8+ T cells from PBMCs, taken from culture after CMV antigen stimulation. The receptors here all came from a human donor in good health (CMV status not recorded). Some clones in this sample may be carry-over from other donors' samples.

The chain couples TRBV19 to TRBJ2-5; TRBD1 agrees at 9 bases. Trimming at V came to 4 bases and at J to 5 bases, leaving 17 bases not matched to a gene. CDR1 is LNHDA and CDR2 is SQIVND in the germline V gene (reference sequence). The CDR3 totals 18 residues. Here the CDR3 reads CASSRGDYRGPSSETQYF. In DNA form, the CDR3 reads TGTGCCAGTAGTAGAGGGGATTACAGGGGGCCGTCATCTGAGACCCAGTACTTC.

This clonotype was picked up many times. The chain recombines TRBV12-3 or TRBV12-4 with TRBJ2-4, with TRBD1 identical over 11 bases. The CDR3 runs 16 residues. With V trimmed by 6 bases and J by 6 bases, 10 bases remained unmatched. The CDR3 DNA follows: TGTGCCAGCAGCCTATTGGGGACAGGGGGGGTAAACATTCAGTACTTC. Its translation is CASSLLGTGGVNIQYF.

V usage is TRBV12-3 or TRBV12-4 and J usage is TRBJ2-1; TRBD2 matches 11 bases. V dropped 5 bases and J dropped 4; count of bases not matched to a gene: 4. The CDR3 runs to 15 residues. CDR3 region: CASSVLAGGYNEQFF. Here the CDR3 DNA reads TGTGCCAGCAGTGTCCTAGCGGGGGGATACAATGAGCAGTTCTTC.

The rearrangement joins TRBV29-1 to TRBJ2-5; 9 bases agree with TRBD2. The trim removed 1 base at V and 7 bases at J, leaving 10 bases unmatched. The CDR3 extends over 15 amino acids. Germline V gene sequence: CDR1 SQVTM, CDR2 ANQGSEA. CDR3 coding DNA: TGCAGCGTTGAAGGGCTAGCGGGGCCCGAAGGGACCCAGTACTTC. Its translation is CSVEGLAGPEGTQYF.

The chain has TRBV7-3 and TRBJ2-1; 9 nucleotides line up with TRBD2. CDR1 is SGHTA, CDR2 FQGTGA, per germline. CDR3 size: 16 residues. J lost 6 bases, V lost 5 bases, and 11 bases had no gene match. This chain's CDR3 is CASSPRSGLAFNEQFF. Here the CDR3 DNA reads TGTGCCAGCAGCCCCAGGTCGGGACTAGCCTTCAATGAGCAGTTCTTC.

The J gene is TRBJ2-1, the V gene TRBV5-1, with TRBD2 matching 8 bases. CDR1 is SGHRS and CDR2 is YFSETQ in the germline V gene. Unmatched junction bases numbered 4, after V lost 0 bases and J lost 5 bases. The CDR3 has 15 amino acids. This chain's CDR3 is CASSLGTSNHNEQFF. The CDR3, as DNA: TGCGCCAGCAGCTTGGGGACTAGCAACCACAATGAGCAGTTCTTC.

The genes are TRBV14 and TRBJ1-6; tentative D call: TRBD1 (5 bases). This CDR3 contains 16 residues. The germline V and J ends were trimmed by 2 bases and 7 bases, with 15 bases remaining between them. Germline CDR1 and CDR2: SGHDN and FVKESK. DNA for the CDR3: TGTGCCAGCAGCCAATACACCGGGGACTTAAATTCACCCCTCCACTTT. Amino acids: CASSQYTGDLNSPLHF.

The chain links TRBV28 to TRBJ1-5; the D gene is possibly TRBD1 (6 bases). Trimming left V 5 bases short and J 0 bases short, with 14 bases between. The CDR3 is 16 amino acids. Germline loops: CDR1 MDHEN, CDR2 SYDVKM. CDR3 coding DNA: TGTGCCAGCAGTACCATCAGGGGTGATAGCAATCAGCCCCAGCATTTT. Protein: CASSTIRGDSNQPQHF.

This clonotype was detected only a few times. CDR3 in amino acids: CASSERGTGGNEQFF. CDR3 nucleotide sequence: TGTGCCAGCAGTGAGAGGGGGACAGGAGGGAATGAGCAGTTCTTC. This rearrangement joins TRBV2 to TRBJ2-1; 8 nucleotides align to TRBD1. After removal of 3 bases from V and 7 bases from J, the junction contained 8 bases not matched to a gene. Germline assignment: CDR1 SNHLY and CDR2 FYNNEI. The CDR3 sequence is 15 residues long.

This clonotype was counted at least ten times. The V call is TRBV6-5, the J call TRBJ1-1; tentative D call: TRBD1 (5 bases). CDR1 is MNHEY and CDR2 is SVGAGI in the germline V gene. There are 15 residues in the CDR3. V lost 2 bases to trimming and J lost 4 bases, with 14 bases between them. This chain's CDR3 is CASSYNQGGGTEAFF. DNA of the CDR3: TGTGCCAGCAGTTACAACCAGGGAGGAGGCACTGAAGCTTTCTTT.

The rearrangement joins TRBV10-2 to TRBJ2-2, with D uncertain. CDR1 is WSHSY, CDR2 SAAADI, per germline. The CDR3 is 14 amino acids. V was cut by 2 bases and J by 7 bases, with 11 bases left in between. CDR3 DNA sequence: TGCGCCAGCAGTGAGGCGCACATCATCGGGGAGCTGTTTTTT. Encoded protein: CASSEAHIIGELFF.

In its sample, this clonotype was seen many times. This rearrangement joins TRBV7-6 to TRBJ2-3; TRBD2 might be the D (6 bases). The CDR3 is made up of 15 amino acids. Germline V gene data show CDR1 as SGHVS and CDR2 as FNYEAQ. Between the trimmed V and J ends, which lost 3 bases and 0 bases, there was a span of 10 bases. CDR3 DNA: TGTGCCAGCAGCTTCCTAGCGACTAGCACAGATACGCAGTATTTT. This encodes CASSFLATSTDTQYF.

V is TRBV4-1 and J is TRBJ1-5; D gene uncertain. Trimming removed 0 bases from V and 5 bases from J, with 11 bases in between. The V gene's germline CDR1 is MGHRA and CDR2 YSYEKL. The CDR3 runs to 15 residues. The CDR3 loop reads CASSQEADWDQPQHF. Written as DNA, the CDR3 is TGCGCCAGCAGCCAAGAGGCGGACTGGGATCAGCCCCAGCATTTT.

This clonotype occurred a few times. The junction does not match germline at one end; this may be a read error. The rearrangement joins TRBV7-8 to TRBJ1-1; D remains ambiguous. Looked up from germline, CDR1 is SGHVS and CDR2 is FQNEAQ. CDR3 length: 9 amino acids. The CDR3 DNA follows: TGTGCCAGCAGCCCCAAGGGAAAGTTT. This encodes CASSPKGKF.

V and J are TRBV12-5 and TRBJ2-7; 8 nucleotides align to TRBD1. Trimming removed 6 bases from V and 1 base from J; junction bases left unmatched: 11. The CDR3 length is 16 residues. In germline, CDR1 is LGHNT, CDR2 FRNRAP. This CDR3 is CASGRRGRLRSYEQYV. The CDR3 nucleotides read TGTGCTAGTGGCCGCAGGGGGCGATTACGGTCCTACGAGCAGTACGTC.

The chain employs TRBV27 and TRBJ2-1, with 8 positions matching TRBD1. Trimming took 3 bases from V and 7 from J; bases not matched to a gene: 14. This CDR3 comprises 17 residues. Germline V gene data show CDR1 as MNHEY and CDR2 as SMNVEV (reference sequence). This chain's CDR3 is CASSFLPGTGVNNEQFF. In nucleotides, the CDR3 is TGTGCCAGCAGTTTTCTCCCCGGGACAGGCGTTAATAATGAGCAGTTCTTC.

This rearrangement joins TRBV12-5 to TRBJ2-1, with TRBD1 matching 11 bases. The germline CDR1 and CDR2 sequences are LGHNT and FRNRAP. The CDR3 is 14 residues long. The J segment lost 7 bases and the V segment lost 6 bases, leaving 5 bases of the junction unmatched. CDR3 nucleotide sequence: TGTGCTAGTGGAGGACAGGGGGCGCGGAATGAGCAGTTCTTC. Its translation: CASGGQGARNEQFF. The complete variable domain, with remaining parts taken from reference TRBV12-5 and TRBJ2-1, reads DARVTQTPRHKVTEMGQEVTMRCQPILGHNTVFWYRQTMMQGLELLAYFRNRAPLDDSGMPKDRFSAEMPDATLATLKIQPSEPRDSAVYFCASGGQGARNEQFFGPGTRLTVL.

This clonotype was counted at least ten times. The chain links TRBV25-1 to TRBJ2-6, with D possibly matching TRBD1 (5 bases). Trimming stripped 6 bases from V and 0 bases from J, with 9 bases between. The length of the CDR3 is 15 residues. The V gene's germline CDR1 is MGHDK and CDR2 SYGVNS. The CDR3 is CASSPGFSGANVLTF. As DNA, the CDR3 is TGTGCCAGCAGCCCAGGGTTCTCTGGGGCCAACGTCCTGACTTTC.

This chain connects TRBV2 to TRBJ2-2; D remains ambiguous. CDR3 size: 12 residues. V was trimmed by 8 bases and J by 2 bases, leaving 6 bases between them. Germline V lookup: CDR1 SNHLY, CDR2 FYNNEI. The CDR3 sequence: CASFSNTGELFF. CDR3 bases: TGTGCCAGCTTTTCAAACACCGGGGAGCTGTTTTTT.

The CDR3 region is CASSYLQGGETQYF. In DNA form, the CDR3 reads TGCGCCAGCAGCTATCTGCAGGGAGGAGAGACCCAGTACTTC. The V and J genes are TRBV5-1 and TRBJ2-5; possibly TRBD2 for D (6 bases). The germline V gene has CDR1 SGHRS and CDR2 YFSETQ. V lost 3 bases, J lost 4 bases, and 13 bases lay in between. The CDR3 runs 14 residues.